This TCR beta chain was captured by sequencing in a study of graft-versus-host responses after intestinal transplantation. Overall study: Recipients got multivisceral, liver-intestinal, or isolated intestinal transplants. Every recipient underwent anti-thymocyte globulin induction, then tacrolimus and steroids for two to three years. Findings of the study overall: Allografts of one patient group, those with graft-donor T cell macrochimerism, had high graft-versus-host to host-versus-graft clonal ratios. GvH clones appeared in recipient marrow, some first in ileum or blood.

The CDR3 has 15 amino acids. Per germline, CDR1 MNHEY and CDR2 SMNVEV (reference sequence). V was clipped by 6 bases and J by 4 bases, with 17 bases between them. Sequencing was performed with immunoSEQ multiplex PCR; in TCRdb, only in-frame clones are kept and a portion is missing. The sample has tens of thousands of clones; about 94% are singletons. As regards this clone: The antigen is not known.

The V and J genes are TRBV27 and TRBJ2-3; D is undetermined. The source was unstimulated CD4+ T cells sorted from spleen or lymph node cells, collected before transplant. The TCR originated in a human donor who was the organ donor for an intestinal transplant. The CDR3 protein is CASSSLSRKADTQYF. DNA of the CDR3: TGTGCCAGCAGCAGCCTTAGTAGGAAAGCAGATACGCAGTATTTT.